The entry that follows covers one TCR beta chain sequence. Its antigen is unidentified. Sequencing was performed with immunoSEQ multiplex PCR; in TCRdb, only in-frame clones are kept and a portion is missing. The sample gives 65,000 to 85,000 clones, 80% to 95% of which show up once; 0.65% is in the top ten. The entry originates in a study of OX40 agonist ivuxolimab in advanced cancers. The wider study: Ivuxolimab, an agonist antibody against OX40 (CD134), was given to patients. Recorded diagnoses for dose-escalation patients were hepatocellular carcinoma, melanoma, renal cell or head and neck cancer. Findings and caveats of the study: The investigators did not determine what antigen specificity the expanded peripheral T cells had.

V lost 2 bases and J lost 3, with 9 bases in between. CDR1 and CDR2 (germline): SGHRS, YFSETQ. The CDR3 runs to 15 residues. The sample consisted of CD4+ or CD8+ T cells sorted from blood, taken in a trial of the OX40 agonist ivuxolimab. The V and J genes are TRBV5-1 and TRBJ2-6; possibly TRBD2 for D (6 bases). The clonotype originates from an adult with an advanced solid tumor such as melanoma, head and neck, liver or kidney cancer. The DNA of the CDR3 is TGCGCCAGCAGCTTTGGCGGGGATGGGGCCAACGTCCTGACTTTC. This gives the protein CASSFGGDGANVLTF.